This T cell receptor (beta chain) was captured by sequencing in a study of blood T cell repertoires in COVID-19. About the study: The United States, Italy and Spain supplied acute and convalescent COVID-19 samples. PBMCs, B-cell-depleted T cells, or T cells were the source of the cDNA or gDNA that made up the material.

Germline CDR1 is MNHEY and CDR2 is SMNVEV (reference sequence). The CDR3 has 15 amino acids. V was cut by 3 bases and J by 0 bases, with 6 bases left in between. In the original analysis: Estimation of nucleated cell counts was performed using reference gene primer amplification. TCRdb keeps only in-frame clones here, not all; method: immunoSEQ multiplex PCR. The V and J calls and clone size were taken over from that table, and D and trimming were inferred from the DNA. The table has fewer than 250,000 clones, approximately 80% seen once; the top ten hold more than 6%. The chain uses TRBV27 and TRBJ1-6, with D unclear. This TCR was sampled from a woman in her fifties or sixties with active or convalescent COVID-19. Sequences were obtained from peripheral blood. The CDR3 DNA is TGTGCCAGCAGTTTTATTAGCTCCTATAATTCACCCCTCCACTTT. It is translated as CASSFISSYNSPLHF.